The text below deals with one T cell receptor beta chain. As yet, its antigen is unknown. The read finishes 3 residues shy of the CDR3 end, and the germline J gene is used to complete it. CDR1 and CDR2 from the germline V gene are DFQATT and SNEGSKA (reference sequence). Trimming pared 1 base from V and 2 bases from J, leaving 11 bases between. The CDR3 spans 15 residues. Sequencing was performed with immunoSEQ multiplex PCR; in TCRdb, only in-frame clones are kept and a portion is missing. The ten most abundant clones cover more than 6.5% of a sample with 20,000 to 30,000 clones. The sample comes from a study of T cells in women clearing cervical HPV infection. Study as a whole: HLA type could not be excluded as a confounder. General observations from the study: Richness plus V gene abundances separated cases from controls with AUC about 0.8.

The receptor was isolated from a woman between 18 and 70 years old with a cervical HPV16 infection that either progressed to CIN3+ or cleared (not recorded which). V and J are TRBV20-1 and TRBJ2-2; a weak D match, TRBD1 (5 bases). The specimen was blood buffy coat. CDR3 sequence: CSARVGHRNTGELFF. The DNA read from the CDR3 is TGCAGTGCTAGAGTAGGACACCGCAACACCGGGGAG.